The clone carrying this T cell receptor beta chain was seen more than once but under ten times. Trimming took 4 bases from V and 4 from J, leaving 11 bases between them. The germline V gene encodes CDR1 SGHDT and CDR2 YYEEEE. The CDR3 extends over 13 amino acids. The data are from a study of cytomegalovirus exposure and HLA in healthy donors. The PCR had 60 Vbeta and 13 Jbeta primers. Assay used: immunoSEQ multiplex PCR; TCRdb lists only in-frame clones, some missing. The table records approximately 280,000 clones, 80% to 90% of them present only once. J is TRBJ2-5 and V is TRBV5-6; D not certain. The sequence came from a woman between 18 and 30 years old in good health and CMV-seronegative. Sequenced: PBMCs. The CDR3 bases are TGTGCCAGCAGCCGGTTCTTCACAGAGACCCAGTACTTC. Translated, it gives CASSRFFTETQYF.